This T cell receptor (beta chain) is drawn from a study of graft-versus-host responses after intestinal transplantation. Study summary: Transplants given to recipients were multivisceral, liver-intestinal, or isolated intestinal.

CDR1 is SGHAT and CDR2 is FQDESV in the germline V gene (reference sequence). This CDR3 is built from 14 residues. The V end was cut by 1 base, the J end by 2 bases, with 8 bases between. Clones were sequenced by immunoSEQ multiplex PCR, and TCRdb holds only the in-frame ones, with some missing. This table holds approximately 85,000 clones, about 93% found once. This clone came up once. Its antigen is as yet unknown. The V and J genes are TRBV11-1 and TRBJ1-2; D not certain. The origin of this receptor is a human donor who was the organ donor for an intestinal transplant. The material sequenced was unstimulated CD8+ T cells sorted from spleen or lymph node cells, taken before transplant. The CDR3: CASSLGTGNYGYTF. The DNA for the CDR3 is TGTGCCAGCAGCTTAGGGACGGGGAACTATGGCTACACCTTC. Variable domain in full (rest from reference TRBV11-1 and TRBJ1-2): EAEVAQSPRYKITEKSQAVAFWCDPISGHATLYWYRQILGQGPELLVQFQDESVVDDSQLPKDRFSAERLKGVDSTLKIQPAELGDSAMYLCASSLGTGNYGYTFGSGTRLTVV.